Below, 10 T cell receptor beta chains from the same sample are listed, as sequenced in a study of shared T cell receptors in the human thymus (dated by TCRdb to the early 2020s). The library was produced with the immunoSEQ multiplex PCR assay. Entries here come from immuneACCESS through TCRdb and include only in-frame sequences with V and J called. Some clones fail to appear in such tables; in the studies checked, an unresolved V gene covers under half of the shortfall, and the cause of the remainder is unknown. For this sample there are more than 550,000 clones; approximately 85% appear just once. The ten top clones hold roughly 0.01% of the sample. These same records also appear under a second study, on human thymus T cells.

The sequenced sample consisted of thymocytes. These receptors all come from a girl in the first two years of life with a congenital heart defect. Donor details come from another sample of the same person, matched by shared clones.

This clone was counted between two and nine times. V usage is TRBV12-5 and J usage is TRBJ2-7, with a possible D match to TRBD1 (7 bases). The germline gives CDR1 LGHNT, CDR2 FRNRAP. CDR3 length: 15 residues. V was pared by 0 bases and J by 6 bases, with 15 bases between. CDR3 nucleotide sequence: TGTGCTAGTGGTTTGGTACTCTTGCAGGGGGGCGAGCAGTACTTC. The encoded protein is CASGLVLLQGGEQYF.

CDR3 residues: CATSTKTGKTEAFF. In DNA, the CDR3 is TGTGCCACCAGCACTAAGACAGGGAAAACTGAAGCTTTCTTT. The chain uses TRBV15 and TRBJ1-1; the match to TRBD1 covers 7 bases. The CDR3 is 14 residues long. The V gene end was trimmed by 4 bases and the J gene end by 5 bases; junction bases not matched to a gene: 7. Germline V gene data show CDR1 as LNHNV and CDR2 as YYDKDF (reference sequence).

On this clone: The junction departs from the called germline gene at one end, perhaps through a read error. This rearrangement joins TRBV28 to TRBJ1-5; D uncertain. Germline CDR1 is MDHEN and CDR2 is SYDVKM. The length of the CDR3 is 11 residues. The CDR3 nucleotides read TGTGCCAGCAGTGCTCGTCAGTCCCAGCATTTT. Encoded protein: CASSARQSQHF.

This clone was found once. The chain employs TRBV30 and TRBJ1-3; D remains unclear. V was trimmed by 0 bases and J by 0 bases, leaving 6 bases between them. CDR1 GTSNPN and CDR2 SVGIG come from the germline V gene (reference sequence). The CDR3 has 14 residues. CDR3 in DNA: TGTGCCTGGAGTGTTACTTTCTCTGGAAACACCATATATTTT. This gives the protein CAWSVTFSGNTIYF.

This chain joins TRBV5-1 and TRBJ2-1, with TRBD1 identical over 9 bases. With 3 bases clipped from V and 9 bases from J, the junction kept 7 bases outside the gene matches. CDR1 and CDR2 (germline): SGHRS, YFSETQ. CDR3 length equals 14 residues. Here the CDR3 DNA reads TGCGCCAGCAGCTGGACCACAGGGGGCTGTGAGCAGTTCTTC. This codes for CASSWTTGGCEQFF.

V is TRBV5-1 and J is TRBJ1-4; D ambiguous. Germline V lookup: CDR1 SGHRS, CDR2 YFSETQ. The CDR3 is made up of 14 amino acids. Trimming cost V 7 bases and J 4 bases, with 14 bases left between them. The CDR3 loop is CASSPAANNEKLFF. The DNA of the CDR3 is TGCGCCAGCTCACCTGCGGCTAATAATGAAAAACTGTTTTTT.

The CDR3 spells CASRSVAGSGYTF. The CDR3 DNA reads TGCGCCAGCAGAAGTGTCGCAGGGTCTGGCTACACCTTC. This chain connects TRBV5-1 to TRBJ1-2; TRBD1 might be the D (5 bases). Germline V gene data show CDR1 as SGHRS and CDR2 as YFSETQ. V was cut by 5 bases and J by 7 bases, with 15 bases left in between. The CDR3 contains 13 residues.

This CDR3 reads CASSLVPEGYNSPLHF. CDR3 coding DNA: TGTGCCAGCAGCTTGGTTCCGGAGGGCTATAATTCACCCCTCCACTTT. The J gene is TRBJ1-6, the V gene TRBV5-5; no clear D. Trimming stripped 0 bases from V and 3 bases from J, with 10 bases between. CDR1 SGHKS and CDR2 YYEKEE come from the germline V gene (reference sequence). CDR3 size: 16 residues.

J is TRBJ2-7 and V is TRBV6-6; 7 positions agree with TRBD2. Trimming at V came to 7 bases and at J to 7 bases, leaving 13 bases not matched to a gene. The CDR3 covers 14 residues. The germline V gene has CDR1 MNHNY and CDR2 SVGAGI (reference sequence). Written as DNA, the CDR3 is TGTGCCAGCACAGAGGAAATAGTGGGGGGGGAGCAGTACTTC. It specifies CASTEEIVGGEQYF.

The gene calls are TRBV27 and TRBJ1-1; the match to TRBD1 covers 8 bases. The CDR3 spans 14 residues. Trimming cost V 6 bases and J 1 base; bases outside gene matches: 4. The V gene's germline CDR1 is MNHEY and CDR2 SMNVEV (reference sequence). CDR3 nucleotide sequence: TGTGCCAGCAGCCGACAGGGGTCGAACACTGAAGCTTTCTTT. This encodes CASSRQGSNTEAFF.